This T cell receptor (beta chain) was documented in a study of identical twins. Study observations and caveats: Sequences that were beta out-of-frame showed weaker excess twin sharing. Models predicted less out-of-frame TCR alpha sharing in monozygotic twins than was found.

Points on this clonotype: Its antigen is undetermined.

This CDR3 has 12 amino acids. The germline V gene encodes CDR1 SQVTM and CDR2 ANQGSEA. The junction had 3 bases not matched to a gene; V was cut back by 5 bases and J by 6 bases. Template switching introduced a universal primer site, and the cDNA bore unique molecular identifiers. TCRdb processed the 5' RACE reads anew with MiXCR; each CDR3 protein has one entry. The data hold some 460,000 distinct CDR3 sequences, with around 14% observed a single time. In addition, the sample was reused for a study of yellow fever vaccine responses in identical twins.

The sequence was collected from a woman between 18 and 29 years old in good health. The sequenced material came from CD4+ T cells sorted from blood. The chain combines TRBV29-1 with TRBJ2-5; TRBD2 matches 10 bases. The DNA of the CDR3 is TGCAGCGTTCTAGCGGGAGAAAAGACCCAGTACTTC. Encoded protein: CSVLAGEKTQYF.